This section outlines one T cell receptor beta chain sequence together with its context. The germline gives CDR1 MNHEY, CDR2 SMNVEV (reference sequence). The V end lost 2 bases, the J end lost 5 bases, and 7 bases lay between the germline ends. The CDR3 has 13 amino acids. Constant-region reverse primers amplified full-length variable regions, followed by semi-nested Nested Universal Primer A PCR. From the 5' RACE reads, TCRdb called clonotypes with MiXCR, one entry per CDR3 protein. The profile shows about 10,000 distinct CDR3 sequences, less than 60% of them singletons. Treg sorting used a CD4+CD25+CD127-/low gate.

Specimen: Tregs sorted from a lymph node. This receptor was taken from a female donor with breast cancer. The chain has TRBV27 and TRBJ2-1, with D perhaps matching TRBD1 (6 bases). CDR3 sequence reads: CASSLGTHNEQFF. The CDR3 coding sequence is TGTGCCAGCAGTTTAGGGACACACAATGAGCAGTTCTTC.